The 15 T cell receptor beta chains listed next were all sequenced from one sample in a study of identifying expanded T cells in peripheral blood. Clones were sequenced by immunoSEQ multiplex PCR, and TCRdb holds only the in-frame ones, with some missing. The sample lists around 100,000 clones, roughly 88% occurring once. The sample consisted of blood. The receptor source for this set is a person aged 18-70 years in good health.

The chain links TRBV30 to TRBJ1-1; D gene ambiguous. The CDR3 spans 14 residues. Trimming took 7 bases from V and 2 from J, leaving 17 bases between them. CDR1 GTSNPN and CDR2 SVGIG come from the germline V gene (reference sequence). CDR3 region: CAFFRPKGNTEAFF. The CDR3 bases are TGTGCCTTTTTCCGTCCGAAGGGAAACACTGAAGCTTTCTTT.

The CDR3 region is CASSDQYRVYNEQFF. As DNA, the CDR3 is TGTGCCAGCAGTGACCAGTATAGGGTCTACAATGAGCAGTTCTTC. The chain couples TRBV25-1 to TRBJ2-1, with D unclear. The CDR3 spans 15 residues. The V end lost 3 bases, the J end lost 3 bases, and 12 bases lay between the germline ends. Germline values: CDR1 MGHDK, CDR2 SYGVNS.

The genes are TRBV10-3 and TRBJ2-2; no firm D call. Trimming removed 6 bases from V and 0 bases from J, with 8 bases in between. Germline CDR1 and CDR2: ENHRY and SYGVKD. The CDR3 consists of 14 residues. For the CDR3, the DNA is TGTGCCATCAGGGGGTCCGCGAACACCGGGGAGCTGTTTTTT. This sequence encodes CAIRGSANTGELFF.

The chain has TRBV7-6 and TRBJ2-7; D ambiguous. V lost 4 bases, J lost 0 bases, and 7 bases lay in between. Per germline, CDR1 SGHVS and CDR2 FNYEAQ. This CDR3 has 13 residues. CDR3 sequence: CASSSRFSYEQYF. The CDR3 nucleotides are TGTGCCAGCAGCTCGCGGTTCTCCTACGAGCAGTACTTC.

V usage is TRBV2 and J usage is TRBJ1-5; D not resolved. The CDR3 contains 12 residues. The germline V gene encodes CDR1 SNHLY and CDR2 FYNNEI. The germline V and J ends were trimmed by 8 bases and 0 bases, with 5 bases remaining between them. The CDR3 spells CASANSNQPQHF. DNA for the CDR3: TGTGCCAGCGCAAATAGCAATCAGCCCCAGCATTTT.

This clone was seen just once. V gene TRBV18 combines with J gene TRBJ2-5; a possible D gene is TRBD2 (6 bases). The germline gives CDR1 KGHSH, CDR2 LQKENI. With 3 bases removed from V and 2 bases from J, the gap between germline ends came to 10 bases. This CDR3 contains 14 residues. The CDR3 reads CASSPQEGQETQYF. The DNA for the CDR3 is TGTGCCAGCTCACCGCAGGAGGGGCAAGAGACCCAGTACTTC.

The chain uses TRBV4-3 and TRBJ2-7, with 10 bases lining up with TRBD2. Per the germline V gene, CDR1 is LGHNA and CDR2 is YSLEER. The V gene end was trimmed by 5 bases and the J gene end by 0 bases; junction bases not matched to a gene: 16. CDR3 size: 19 residues. The CDR3, as DNA: TGCGCCAGCAGCGTAATAGCGGGAGGCGGGACCCTAAGCTCCTACGAGCAGTACTTC. Translating gives CASSVIAGGGTLSSYEQYF.

The chain combines TRBV6-1 with TRBJ1-5, with D unclear. Germline assignment: CDR1 MNHNS and CDR2 SASEGT. The V gene lost 6 bases and the J gene lost 0 bases, with 6 bases spanning the gap. This CDR3 contains 13 residues. CDR3 sequence reads: CASSPYSNQPQHF. The CDR3 DNA reads as TGTGCCAGCAGCCCGTATAGCAATCAGCCCCAGCATTTT.

Comment on this clone: One junction end disagrees with the germline gene, perhaps due to a read error. This chain uses TRBV13 with TRBJ2-7; 10 bases align to TRBD2. This CDR3 has 15 amino acids. Germline V gene sequence: CDR1 PRHDT, CDR2 FYEKMQ (reference sequence). CDR3 sequence: CASSFRLAGPYERYF. The CDR3 DNA follows: TGTGCCAGCAGCTTTCGACTAGCGGGCCCCTACGAGCGGTACTTC.

On this clone: One end of the junction varies from germline; a read error may be responsible. The chain is built from TRBV6-1 and TRBJ2-4; 16 positions agree with TRBD2. Germline V gives CDR1 MNHNS, CDR2 SASEGT. The CDR3 totals 15 residues. The chain's CDR3 is CASSEQGLAGGFGDF. CDR3 nucleotide sequence: TGTGCCAGCAGTGAACAGGGACTAGCGGGAGGGTTTGGGGACTTC.

This chain links TRBV5-1 with TRBJ2-1; weak D call: TRBD2 (5 bases). The CDR3 totals 13 residues. The V end lost 1 base, the J end lost 9 bases, and 11 bases lay between the germline ends. CDR1 is SGHRS, CDR2 YFSETQ, per germline. The CDR3: CASSLRPAGEQFF. The CDR3 nucleotides are TGCGCCAGCAGCTTGCGCCCGGCGGGTGAGCAGTTCTTC.

The chain recombines TRBV27 with TRBJ1-1, with a tentative D call TRBD1 (5 bases). Germline CDR1 MNHEY, CDR2 SMNVEV (reference sequence). The CDR3 runs 13 residues. The V end was cut by 9 bases, the J end by 0 bases, with 11 bases between. In DNA form, the CDR3 reads TGTGCCAGTCTGGGACTGTTGAACACTGAAGCTTTCTTT. This gives the protein CASLGLLNTEAFF.

The chain carries TRBV6-5 and TRBJ1-1; tentative D call: TRBD1 (6 bases). CDR1 is MNHEY, CDR2 SVGAGI, per germline. The CDR3 sequence is 15 residues long. Trimming left V 2 bases short and J 4 bases short, with 14 bases between. The CDR3 reads CASSYRDTESTEAFF. The CDR3 bases are TGTGCCAGCAGTTACAGGGACACCGAGAGCACTGAAGCTTTCTTT.

The V and J genes are TRBV30 and TRBJ2-1; the match to TRBD1 covers 7 bases. Germline V CDR1 and CDR2: GTSNPN, SVGIG (reference sequence). The ends lost 3 bases at V and 1 base at J; junction bases unmatched: 3. CDR3 length: 14 residues. Here the CDR3 DNA reads TGTGCCTGGAGCATGGGACAGTCCTACAATGAGCAGTTCTTC. Residues: CAWSMGQSYNEQFF. Together with reference TRBV30 and TRBJ2-1, the CDR3 gives the full variable domain: SQTIHQWPATLVQPVGSPLSLECTVEGTSNPNLYWYRQAAGRGLQLLFYSVGIGQISSEVPQNLSASRPQDRQFILSSKKLLLSDSGFYLCAWSMGQSYNEQFFGPGTRLTVL.

The chain has TRBV9 and TRBJ2-5; no clear D gene. V lost 0 bases to trimming and J lost 3 bases, with 6 bases between them. Germline V gene data show CDR1 as SGDLS and CDR2 as YYNGEE. CDR3 size: 13 residues. CDR3: CASSVEREETQYF. The CDR3 DNA reads TGTGCCAGCAGCGTAGAAAGGGAAGAGACCCAGTACTTC. Using reference TRBV9 and TRBJ2-5 for the parts outside the CDR3, the full variable domain is DSGVTQTPKHLITATGQRVTLRCSPRSGDLSVYWYQQSLDQGLQFLIQYYNGEERAKGNILERFSAQQFPDLHSELNLSSLELGDSALYFCASSVEREETQYFGPGTRLLVL.